This TCR beta chain came from a study of regulatory T cells in long-lasting Graves disease. Study-wide findings and caveats: TRBV28, TRBJ1-2 and TRBJ2-5 emerged as the favored segments in persistent disease.

Concerning this clonotype itself: Its antigen is unidentified.

Germline V gene data show CDR1 as KGHSH and CDR2 as LQKENI. V trimming: 6 bases; J trimming: 3 bases; junction bases outside the gene matches: 6. The CDR3 spans 14 residues. Time point here: persistent/refractory GD, antithyroid drugs over 5 years with positive TRAb. RNA from PBMCs was the source of the TCR library. Patients came from an endocrinology department in Xi'an, China. Arm-PCR of CDR3 regions and iRepertoire HTBI primers were used to build TCR beta libraries. Via MiXCR, TCRdb re-called the multiplex PCR reads, giving one row per CDR3 protein. The sample carries roughly 400,000 distinct CDR3 sequences, less than 25% recorded once.

The chain has TRBV18 and TRBJ2-7; 9 nucleotides match TRBD2. This receptor was taken from a female donor with Graves disease. The starting material was peripheral blood mononuclear cells (PBMCs), obtained when the disease was refractory, from a patient treated with antithyroid drugs. The CDR3 DNA follows: TGTGCCAGCTCTCGGACTAGCGAACGCTACGAGCAGTACTTC. Translation gives CASSRTSERYEQYF.